The next 15 T cell receptor beta chains were all read from a single sample in a study of cytomegalovirus exposure and HLA in healthy donors. Assay: immunoSEQ multiplex PCR; the TCRdb copy retains only in-frame clones and omits some. The sample has around 70,000 clones; 94% are singletons. The material sequenced was PBMCs. These receptors came from a woman in her late teens or twenties in good health and CMV-seropositive.

The V gene is TRBV11-2, the J gene TRBJ1-6; 7 bases line up with TRBD1. Germline values: CDR1 SGHAT, CDR2 FQNNGV. The V segment lost 6 bases and the J segment 7 bases; nucleotides outside the gene matches: 9. The CDR3 extends over 15 amino acids. The CDR3 loop reads CASRNRDRGNSPLHF. In DNA, the CDR3 is TGTGCCAGCAGAAATCGGGACAGAGGGAATTCACCCCTCCACTTT.

This chain joins TRBV11-1 and TRBJ2-7; 7 bases fit TRBD1. The CDR3 consists of 15 residues. Germline CDR1 and CDR2: SGHAT and FQDESV (reference sequence). Germline trimming cut 1 base from V and 4 bases from J; bases unmatched to any gene: 7. The CDR3 is CASSLEADRRYEQYF. Here the CDR3 DNA reads TGTGCCAGCAGCTTAGAAGCGGACAGGAGATACGAGCAGTACTTC.

The chain joins TRBV4-1 to TRBJ1-4; D is possibly TRBD1 (6 bases). Germline loops: CDR1 MGHRA, CDR2 YSYEKL. Deletions cut 2 bases from V and 11 bases from J, with 18 bases between. This CDR3 contains 15 residues. CDR3 coding DNA: TGCGCCAGCAGCCAAATCTCAGGGGTGCTAGGGAAACTGTTTTTT. It encodes CASSQISGVLGKLFF.

In this sample, this clone turned up once. The chain employs TRBV6-1 and TRBJ2-5; 7 bases map to TRBD2. The V gene's germline CDR1 is MNHNS and CDR2 SASEGT. V was clipped by 4 bases and J by 0 bases; unmatched bases: 5. The CDR3 consists of 15 residues. The CDR3 reads CASSGSGGYQETQYF. The CDR3, as DNA: TGTGCCAGCAGTGGTTCGGGGGGTTACCAAGAGACCCAGTACTTC.

The chain uses TRBV7-9 and TRBJ2-1, with TRBD2 matching 14 bases. Germline V gives CDR1 SEHNR, CDR2 FQNEAQ (reference sequence). Trimming removed 5 bases from V and 2 bases from J; junction bases left unmatched: 8. The CDR3 has 18 amino acids. CDR3 bases: TGTGCCAGCAGCCCCGGGACTAGCGGGGGCAGTACCTACAATGAGCAGTTCTTC. Translating gives CASSPGTSGGSTYNEQFF.

V usage is TRBV11-3 and J usage is TRBJ1-1, with 11 bases fitting TRBD1. Germline-derived CDR1 and CDR2 are SGHNT and YENEEA. The trim removed 1 base at V and 6 bases at J, leaving 7 bases unmatched. The CDR3 sequence is 16 residues long. CDR3 in amino acids: CASSLGGTGGAAEAFF. CDR3 DNA sequence: TGTGCCAGCAGCTTAGGGGGGACAGGGGGTGCGGCTGAAGCTTTCTTT.

V is TRBV6-5 and J is TRBJ2-1; 12 bases align to TRBD1. CDR3 length: 15 amino acids. The J segment lost 10 bases and the V segment lost 8 bases, leaving 12 bases of the junction unmatched. Germline V CDR1 and CDR2: MNHEY, SVGAGI. The chain's CDR3 is CASASGQGARDEQFF. Here the CDR3 DNA reads TGTGCCAGCGCCTCGGGACAGGGGGCGAGGGACGAGCAGTTCTTC.

This sequence joins TRBV20-1 and TRBJ1-1; D is undetermined. Germline lookup yields CDR1 DFQATT and CDR2 SNEGSKA (reference sequence). The CDR3 totals 11 residues. V was trimmed by 0 bases and J by 11 bases, leaving 10 bases between them. The CDR3 DNA follows: TGCAGTGCTAGAGAGGAGGTTCCGGCTTTCTTT. Amino acids: CSAREEVPAFF.

The chain uses TRBV30 and TRBJ1-1; maybe TRBD1 (5 bases). Germline V lookup: CDR1 GTSNPN, CDR2 SVGIG (reference sequence). Trimming removed 3 bases from V and 4 bases from J, with 12 bases in between. This CDR3 is built from 13 residues. CDR3 nucleotide sequence: TGTGCCTGGAGCCGCTTCCAGGGCACTGAAGCTTTCTTT. It yields the protein CAWSRFQGTEAFF.

The chain uses TRBV6-1 and TRBJ2-2; D is undetermined. V was pared by 3 bases and J by 3 bases, with 5 bases between. This CDR3 contains 13 residues. Per the germline V gene, CDR1 is MNHNS and CDR2 is SASEGT. CDR3 residues: CASSERYTGELFF. CDR3 nucleotides: TGTGCCAGCAGTGAGCGGTACACCGGGGAGCTGTTTTTT.

V usage is TRBV5-6 and J usage is TRBJ2-7, with a weak D call TRBD1 (5 bases). The CDR3 spans 14 residues. CDR1 SGHDT and CDR2 YYEEEE come from the germline V gene. V lost 3 bases and J 2 bases, leaving 12 bases between the germline ends. Here the CDR3 reads CASSSVTAPYEQYF. In DNA form, the CDR3 reads TGTGCCAGCAGCTCCGTGACAGCGCCCTACGAGCAGTACTTC.

The chain joins TRBV7-9 to TRBJ1-2; a possible D gene is TRBD1 (5 bases). CDR3 size: 17 residues. Trimming shortened V by 5 bases and J by 6 bases, and 25 bases separated the two germline ends. Germline V lookup: CDR1 SEHNR, CDR2 FQNEAQ (reference sequence). Here the CDR3 DNA reads TGTGCCAGCAGCCCCCCCGGGACTCTAGCCGTATGGGATGGCTACACCTTC. This codes for CASSPPGTLAVWDGYTF.

The chain couples TRBV5-5 to TRBJ1-5; TRBD1 agrees at 7 bases. V shed 0 bases, J shed 6 bases, and the junction held 6 bases outside the gene matches. Germline V gives CDR1 SGHKS, CDR2 YYEKEE (reference sequence). CDR3 length: 15 residues. CDR3 amino acids: CASSLVGGAGQPQHF. The DNA for the CDR3 is TGTGCCAGCAGCTTGGTAGGGGGCGCGGGTCAGCCCCAGCATTTT.

The rearrangement links TRBV5-1 to TRBJ2-7; 7 nucleotides match TRBD1. The germline V gene has CDR1 SGHRS and CDR2 YFSETQ. The CDR3 loop spans 15 amino acids. V shed 1 base, J shed 2 bases, and the junction held 6 bases outside the gene matches. The CDR3: CASSLREQGTYEQYF. The CDR3 DNA reads TGCGCCAGCAGCTTGAGGGAACAGGGGACCTACGAGCAGTACTTC.

The rearrangement uses TRBV5-5 and TRBJ1-1; D might be TRBD1 (5 bases). This CDR3 is 15 amino acids long. The V gene's germline CDR1 is SGHKS and CDR2 YYEKEE (reference sequence). V shed 4 bases and J shed 4 bases, with 17 bases lying between them. The CDR3, as DNA: TGTGCCAGCAGCATACGGACAAACACCGCCACTGAAGCTTTCTTT. Residues: CASSIRTNTATEAFF. Variable domain in full (rest from reference TRBV5-5 and TRBJ1-1): DAGVTQSPTHLIKTRGQQVTLRCSPISGHKSVSWYQQVLGQGPQFIFQYYEKEERGRGNFPDRFSARQFPNYSSELNVNALLLGDSALYLCASSIRTNTATEAFFGQGTRLTVV.